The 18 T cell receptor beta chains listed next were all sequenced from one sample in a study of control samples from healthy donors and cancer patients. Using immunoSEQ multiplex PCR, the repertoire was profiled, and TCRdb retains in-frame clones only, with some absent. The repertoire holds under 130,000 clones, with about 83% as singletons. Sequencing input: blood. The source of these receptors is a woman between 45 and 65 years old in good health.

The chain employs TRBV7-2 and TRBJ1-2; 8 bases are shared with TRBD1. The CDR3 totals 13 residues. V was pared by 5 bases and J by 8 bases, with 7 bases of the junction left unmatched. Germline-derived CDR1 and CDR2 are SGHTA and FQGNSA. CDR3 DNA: TGTGCCAGCAGCCCCAGGGGGCGGGAGGGCTACACCTTC. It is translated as CASSPRGREGYTF.

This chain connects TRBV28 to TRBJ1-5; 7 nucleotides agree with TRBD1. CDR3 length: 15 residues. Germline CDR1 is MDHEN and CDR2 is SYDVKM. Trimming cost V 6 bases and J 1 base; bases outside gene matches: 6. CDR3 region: CASRTGAGSNQPQHF. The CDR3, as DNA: TGTGCCAGCAGAACAGGGGCTGGGAGCAATCAGCCCCAGCATTTT.

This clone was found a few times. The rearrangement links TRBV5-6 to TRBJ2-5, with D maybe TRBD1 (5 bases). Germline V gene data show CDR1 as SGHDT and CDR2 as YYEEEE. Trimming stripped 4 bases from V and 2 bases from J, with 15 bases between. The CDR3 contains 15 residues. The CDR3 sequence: CASSGKWGIQETQYF. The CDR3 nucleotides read TGTGCCAGCAGCGGGAAATGGGGCATACAAGAGACCCAGTACTTC.

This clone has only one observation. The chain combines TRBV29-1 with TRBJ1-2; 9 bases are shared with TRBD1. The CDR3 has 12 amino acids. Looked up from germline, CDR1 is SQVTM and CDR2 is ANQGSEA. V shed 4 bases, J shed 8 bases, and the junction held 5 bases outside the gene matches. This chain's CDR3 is CSVATGGRGYTF. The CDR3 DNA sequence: TGCAGCGTTGCCACAGGGGGCAGGGGCTACACCTTC.

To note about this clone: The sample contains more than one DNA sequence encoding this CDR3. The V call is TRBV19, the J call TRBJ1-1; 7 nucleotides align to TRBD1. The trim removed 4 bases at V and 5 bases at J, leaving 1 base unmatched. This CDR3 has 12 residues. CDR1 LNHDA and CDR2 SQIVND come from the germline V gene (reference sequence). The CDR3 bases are TGTGCCAGTAGTAACAGGGGTACTGAAGCTTTCTTT. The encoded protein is CASSNRGTEAFF.

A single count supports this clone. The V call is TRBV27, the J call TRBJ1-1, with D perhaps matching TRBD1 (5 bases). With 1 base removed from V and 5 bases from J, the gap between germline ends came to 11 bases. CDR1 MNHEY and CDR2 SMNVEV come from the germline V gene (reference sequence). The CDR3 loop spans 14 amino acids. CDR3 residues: CASSLWGSQTEAFF. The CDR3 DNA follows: TGTGCCAGCAGTTTATGGGGGAGTCAAACTGAAGCTTTCTTT.

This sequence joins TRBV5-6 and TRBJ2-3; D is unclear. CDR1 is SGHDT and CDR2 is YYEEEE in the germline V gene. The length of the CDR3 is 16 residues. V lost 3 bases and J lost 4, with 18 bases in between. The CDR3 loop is CASSYGAMPKSDTQYF. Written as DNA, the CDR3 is TGTGCCAGCAGCTATGGAGCGATGCCAAAGTCAGATACGCAGTATTTT.

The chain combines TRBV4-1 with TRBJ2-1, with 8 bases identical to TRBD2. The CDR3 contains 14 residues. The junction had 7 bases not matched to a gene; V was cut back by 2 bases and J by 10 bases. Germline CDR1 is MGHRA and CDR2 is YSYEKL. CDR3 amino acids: CASSQLGREAEQFF. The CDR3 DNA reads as TGCGCCAGCAGCCAACTGGGGCGGGAGGCCGAGCAGTTCTTC.

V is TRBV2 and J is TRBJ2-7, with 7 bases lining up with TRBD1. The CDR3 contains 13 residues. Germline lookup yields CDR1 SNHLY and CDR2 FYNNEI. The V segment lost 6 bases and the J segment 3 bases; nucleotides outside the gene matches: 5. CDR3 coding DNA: TGTGCCAGCAGCCAGGACAGGTTCTACGAGCAGTACTTC. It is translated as CASSQDRFYEQYF.

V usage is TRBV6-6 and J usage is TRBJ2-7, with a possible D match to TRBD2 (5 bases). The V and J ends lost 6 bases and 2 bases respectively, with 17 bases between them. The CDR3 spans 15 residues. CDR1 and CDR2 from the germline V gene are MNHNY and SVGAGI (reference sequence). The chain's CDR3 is CASSERTGEAYEQYF. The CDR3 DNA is TGTGCCAGCAGCGAGCGGACGGGCGAGGCCTACGAGCAGTACTTC.

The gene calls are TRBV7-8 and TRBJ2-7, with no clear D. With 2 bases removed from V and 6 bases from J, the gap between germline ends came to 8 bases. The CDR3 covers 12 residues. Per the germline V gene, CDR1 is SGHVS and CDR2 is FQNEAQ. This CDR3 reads CASSLPGREQYF. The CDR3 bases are TGTGCCAGCAGCTTACCCGGGCGCGAGCAGTACTTC. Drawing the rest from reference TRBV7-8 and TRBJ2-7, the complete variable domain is GAGVSQSPRYKVAKRGQDVALRCDPISGHVSLFWYQQALGQGPEFLTYFQNEAQLDKSGLPSDRFFAERPEGSVSTLKIQRTQQEDSAVYLCASSLPGREQYFGPGTRLTVT.

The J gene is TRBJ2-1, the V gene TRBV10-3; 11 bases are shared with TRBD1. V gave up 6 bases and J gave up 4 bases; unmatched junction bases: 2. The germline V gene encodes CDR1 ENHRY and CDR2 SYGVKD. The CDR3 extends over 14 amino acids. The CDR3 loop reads CAIRGQGAYNEQFF. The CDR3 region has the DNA TGTGCCATCAGAGGACAGGGGGCGTACAATGAGCAGTTCTTC.

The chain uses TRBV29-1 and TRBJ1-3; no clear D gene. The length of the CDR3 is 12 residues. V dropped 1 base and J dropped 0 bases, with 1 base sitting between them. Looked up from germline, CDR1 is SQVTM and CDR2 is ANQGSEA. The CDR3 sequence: CSVEGSGNTIYF. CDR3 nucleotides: TGCAGCGTTGAAGGCTCTGGAAACACCATATATTTT.

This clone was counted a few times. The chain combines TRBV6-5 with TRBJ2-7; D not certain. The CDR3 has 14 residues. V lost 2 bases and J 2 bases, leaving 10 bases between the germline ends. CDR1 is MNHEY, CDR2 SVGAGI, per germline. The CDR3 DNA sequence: TGTGCCAGCAGTTACCAAGGGAAGCCCTACGAGCAGTACTTC. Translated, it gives CASSYQGKPYEQYF.

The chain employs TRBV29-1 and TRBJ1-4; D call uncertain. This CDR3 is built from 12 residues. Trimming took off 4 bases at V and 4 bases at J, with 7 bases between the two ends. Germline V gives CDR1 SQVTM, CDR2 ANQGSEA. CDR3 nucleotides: TGCAGCGTTGGACATAATAATGAAAAACTGTTTTTT. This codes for CSVGHNNEKLFF. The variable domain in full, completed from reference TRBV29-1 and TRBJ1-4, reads SAVISQKPSRDICQRGTSLTIQCQVDSQVTMMFWYRQQPGQSLTLIATANQGSEATYESGFVIDKFPISRPNLTFSTLTVSNMSPEDSSIYLCSVGHNNEKLFFGSGTQLSVL.

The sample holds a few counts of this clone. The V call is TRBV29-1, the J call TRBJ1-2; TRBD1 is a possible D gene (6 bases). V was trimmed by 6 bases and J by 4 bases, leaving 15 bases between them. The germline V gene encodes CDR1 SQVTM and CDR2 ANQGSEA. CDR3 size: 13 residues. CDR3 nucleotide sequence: TGCAGCGTGGAGCCGGAACAGGGCTATGGCTACACCTTC. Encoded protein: CSVEPEQGYGYTF.

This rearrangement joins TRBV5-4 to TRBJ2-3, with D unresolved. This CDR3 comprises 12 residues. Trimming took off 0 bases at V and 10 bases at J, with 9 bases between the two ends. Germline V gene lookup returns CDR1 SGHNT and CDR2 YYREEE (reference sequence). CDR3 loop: CASSLGGKAQYF. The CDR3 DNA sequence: TGTGCCAGCAGCTTGGGTGGGAAGGCGCAGTATTTT.

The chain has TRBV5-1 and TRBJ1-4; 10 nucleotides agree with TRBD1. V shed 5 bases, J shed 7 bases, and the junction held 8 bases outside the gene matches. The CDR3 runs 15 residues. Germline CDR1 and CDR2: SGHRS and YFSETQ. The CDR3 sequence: CASSSTGQGFEKLFF. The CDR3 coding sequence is TGCGCCAGCAGTTCGACGGGACAGGGGTTTGAAAAACTGTTTTTT.